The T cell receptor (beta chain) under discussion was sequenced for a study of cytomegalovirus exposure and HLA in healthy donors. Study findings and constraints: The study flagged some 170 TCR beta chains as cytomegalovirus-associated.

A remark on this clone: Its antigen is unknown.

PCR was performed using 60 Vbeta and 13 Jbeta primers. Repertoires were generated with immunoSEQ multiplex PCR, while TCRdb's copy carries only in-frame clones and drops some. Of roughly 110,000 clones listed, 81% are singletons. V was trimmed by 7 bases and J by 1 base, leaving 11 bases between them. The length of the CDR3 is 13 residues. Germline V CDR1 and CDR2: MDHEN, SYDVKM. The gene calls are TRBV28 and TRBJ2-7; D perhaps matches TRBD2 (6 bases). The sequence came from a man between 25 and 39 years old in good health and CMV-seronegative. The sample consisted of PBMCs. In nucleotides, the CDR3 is TGTGCCAGCACGGAGGGCCGATCCTACGAGCAGTACTTC. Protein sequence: CASTEGRSYEQYF. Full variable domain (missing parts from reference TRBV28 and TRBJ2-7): DVKVTQSSRYLVKRTGEKVFLECVQDMDHENMFWYRQDPGLGLRLIYFSYDVKMKEKGDIPEGYSVSREKKERFSLILESASTNQTSMYLCASTEGRSYEQYFGPGTRLTVT.